One sample yielded the 24 T cell receptor beta chains listed below, sequenced in a study of human T cells and chemical hapten exposure. TCRdb processed the RACE reads anew with MiXCR; each CDR3 protein has one entry. The sample has 100,000 or so distinct CDR3 sequences; less than 45% are singletons. The time point here: patch test 3, about 24 weeks after DPC sensitization. Treatment specified: therapeutic diphenylcyclopropenone sensitization with weekly scalp DPC. Sequencing used whole blood, obtained in connection with sensitization to the hapten diphenylcyclopropenone (DPC). Every receptor here comes from a man aged 35 to 55 with alopecia areata. Some clones in this sample may be carry-over from other donors' samples.

This chain links TRBV20-1 with TRBJ2-7; 7 bases align to TRBD1. CDR3 length: 13 amino acids. Germline V gene lookup returns CDR1 DFQATT and CDR2 SNEGSKA (reference sequence). The ends lost 2 bases at V and 1 base at J; junction bases unmatched: 2. CDR3 loop: CSARTGQSYEQYF. CDR3 bases: TGCAGTGCTAGAACGGGACAGTCCTACGAGCAGTACTTC.

V gene TRBV5-1 combines with J gene TRBJ1-5; D gene uncertain. The germline V gene has CDR1 SGHRS and CDR2 YFSETQ. The CDR3 extends over 14 amino acids. V lost 1 base and J 0 bases, leaving 5 bases between the germline ends. The DNA of the CDR3 is TGCGCCAGCAGCTTGACGGATAGCAATCAGCCCCAGCATTTT. Protein sequence: CASSLTDSNQPQHF.

This clonotype was observed a handful of times. The chain carries TRBV20-1 and TRBJ2-1; D might be TRBD1 (6 bases). The V and J ends lost 0 bases and 7 bases respectively, with 19 bases between them. CDR1 and CDR2 (germline): DFQATT, SNEGSKA (reference sequence). The CDR3 extends over 16 amino acids. The CDR3 loop reads CSAREQGGWYKNEQFF. As DNA, the CDR3 is TGCAGTGCTAGAGAGCAAGGGGGTTGGTACAAGAATGAGCAGTTCTTC.

This clonotype has a handful of counts. The CDR3 protein is CATAKGGRTGELFF. CDR3 bases: TGTGCCACCGCGAAAGGGGGGCGCACCGGGGAGCTGTTTTTT. The gene calls are TRBV27 and TRBJ2-2; either TRBD1 or TRBD2 may fit D (6 bases each). V lost 10 bases, J lost 4 bases, and 16 bases lay in between. The V gene's germline CDR1 is MNHEY and CDR2 SMNVEV (reference sequence). The CDR3 is made up of 14 amino acids.

This clonotype appeared a few times. This chain uses TRBV6-6 with TRBJ1-1; TRBD1 might be the D (5 bases). This CDR3 spans 15 amino acids. The germline gives CDR1 MNHNY, CDR2 SVGAGI (reference sequence). The V and J ends lost 3 bases and 1 base respectively, with 12 bases between them. The CDR3 nucleotides are TGTGCCAGCAGTTATCGTGCGGGACGGAACACTGAAGCTTTCTTT. This sequence encodes CASSYRAGRNTEAFF.

V and J are TRBV12-3 or TRBV12-4 and TRBJ2-1, with 14 bases matching TRBD2. Trimming removed 6 bases from V and 4 bases from J; junction bases left unmatched: 8. The CDR3 is 17 residues long. DNA of the CDR3: TGTGCCAGCAGAGGACTAGCGGGAGGAGTGCGGTACAATGAGCAGTTCTTC. This translates into CASRGLAGGVRYNEQFF.

The J gene is TRBJ1-1, the V gene TRBV10-3; weak D call: TRBD1 (6 bases). Germline loops: CDR1 ENHRY, CDR2 SYGVKD. V was trimmed by 5 bases and J by 5 bases, leaving 12 bases between them. The CDR3 sequence is 13 residues long. The CDR3 region is CAISFNQGTEAFF. Here the CDR3 DNA reads TGTGCCATCAGTTTCAATCAGGGGACTGAAGCTTTCTTT.

Only a few counts were recorded for this clonotype. The chain links TRBV7-9 to TRBJ1-6; D remains unclear. The CDR3 is made up of 14 amino acids. V was cut by 0 bases and J by 7 bases, with 7 bases left in between. Germline CDR1 and CDR2: SEHNR and FQNEAQ (reference sequence). In DNA form, the CDR3 reads TGTGCCAGCAGCTTAGCCCAGATGAATTCACCCCTCCACTTT. Translated, it gives CASSLAQMNSPLHF.

This clonotype was counted only a few times. The CDR3 here is CASTEDQNIQYF. The CDR3 DNA sequence: TGTGCCAGCACGGAGGACCAAAACATTCAGTACTTC. The rearrangement links TRBV12-3 or TRBV12-4 to TRBJ2-4, with D possibly being TRBD2 (5 bases). The CDR3 sequence is 12 residues long. The V end lost 7 bases, the J end lost 5 bases, and 9 bases lay between the germline ends.

The table lists this clonotype with a few counts. This chain connects TRBV7-2 to TRBJ2-1; 12 nucleotides match TRBD2. The CDR3 is made up of 18 amino acids. Germline trimming cut 5 bases from V and 0 bases from J; bases unmatched to any gene: 8. Germline CDR1 reads SGHTA; CDR2 reads FQGNSA. CDR3 in amino acids: CASSPRLAGGGSYNEQFF. The CDR3 nucleotides are TGTGCCAGCAGCCCCCGGCTAGCGGGGGGGGGCTCCTACAATGAGCAGTTCTTC. The full variable domain, with the rest looked up from reference TRBV7-2 and TRBJ2-1, is GAGVSQSPSNKVTEKGKDVELRCDPISGHTALYWYRQSLGQGLEFLIYFQGNSAPDKSGLPSDRFSAERTGGSVSTLTIQRTQQEDSAVYLCASSPRLAGGGSYNEQFFGPGTRLTVL.

The table lists this clonotype with a few counts. This chain joins TRBV6-5 and TRBJ2-5; 12 positions agree with TRBD2. The CDR3 has 16 residues. The germline CDR1 and CDR2 sequences are MNHEY and SVGAGI. V shed 2 bases and J 5 bases; nucleotides not matched to a gene: 6. In nucleotides, the CDR3 is TGTGCCAGCAGTTACGCCGAGACTAGCGGGGGCGAGACCCAGTACTTC. As protein: CASSYAETSGGETQYF.

There are a few counts of this clonotype. The CDR3 loop is CASSNPSGSYEQYV. CDR3 coding DNA: TGTGCCAGCAGCAACCCTAGCGGCTCCTACGAGCAGTACGTC. The chain combines TRBV6-2 or TRBV6-3 with TRBJ2-7; 7 bases align to TRBD2. V shed 6 bases, J shed 0 bases, and the junction held 5 bases outside the gene matches. Looked up from germline, CDR1 is MNHEY and CDR2 is SVGEGT. This CDR3 spans 14 amino acids.

This chain uses TRBV27 with TRBJ2-1, with TRBD2 matching over 9 bases. Germline CDR1 reads MNHEY; CDR2 reads SMNVEV (reference sequence). V shed 2 bases, J shed 10 bases, and the junction held 6 bases outside the gene matches. The CDR3 totals 14 residues. The chain's CDR3 is CASSLGLALREQFF. The CDR3 DNA follows: TGTGCCAGCAGTTTAGGACTAGCGCTAAGGGAGCAGTTCTTC.

This clonotype turned up a few times. DNA of the CDR3: TGTGCCAGCAGCTTAGAAGGAGTGACCGGGGAGCTGTTTTTT. Residues: CASSLEGVTGELFF. This chain connects TRBV7-2 to TRBJ2-2; D remains ambiguous. Trimming removed 1 base at V and 5 bases at J, with 8 bases between. CDR3 length: 14 amino acids. Looked up from germline, CDR1 is SGHTA and CDR2 is FQGNSA.

The chain recombines TRBV12-3 or TRBV12-4 with TRBJ2-4; the match to TRBD2 covers 8 bases. The CDR3 consists of 13 residues. Trimming at V came to 6 bases and at J to 6 bases, leaving 4 bases not matched to a gene. The CDR3 loop reads CASSPAGVNIQYF. The CDR3 DNA reads as TGTGCCAGCAGCCCAGCGGGAGTAAACATTCAGTACTTC.

This clonotype was found a few times. As DNA, the CDR3 is TGTGCCAGCAGTCCCCAGGGGGCGGGAGGCTACACCTTC. It is translated as CASSPQGAGGYTF. The rearrangement joins TRBV28 to TRBJ1-2, with 8 bases fitting TRBD1. The CDR3 sequence is 13 residues long. Per the germline V gene, CDR1 is MDHEN and CDR2 is SYDVKM. The junction had 7 bases not matched to a gene; V was cut back by 5 bases and J by 8 bases.

The genes are TRBV29-1 and TRBJ1-2; TRBD1 might be the D (5 bases). The CDR3 is made up of 13 amino acids. V was cut by 7 bases and J by 4 bases, with 16 bases left in between. The germline CDR1 and CDR2 sequences are SQVTM and ANQGSEA. The CDR3 DNA is TGCAGCGGGGGGGAGCACAACGCCTATGGCTACACCTTC. It specifies CSGGEHNAYGYTF.

The chain employs TRBV18 and TRBJ2-6; a possible D gene is TRBD1 (5 bases). V was shortened by 0 bases and J by 4 bases, with 7 bases between the two germline ends. CDR1 is KGHSH, CDR2 LQKENI, per germline. The CDR3 is 15 amino acids. CDR3 in DNA: TGTGCCAGCTCACCACCGGGGCTCGGGGCCAACGTCCTGACTTTC. It is translated as CASSPPGLGANVLTF.

The genes are TRBV30 and TRBJ2-1; D may match TRBD1 or TRBD2 (6 bases each). The CDR3 extends over 17 amino acids. Trimming took 8 bases from V and 6 from J, leaving 29 bases between them. Germline CDR1 and CDR2: GTSNPN and SVGIG (reference sequence). In nucleotides, the CDR3 is TGTGCCGGCAGGATGGTTCAGGGGCTCGGGACTCTCAATGAGCAGTTCTTC. Translation gives CAGRMVQGLGTLNEQFF. Filled out from reference TRBV30 and TRBJ2-1, the complete variable domain reads SQTIHQWPATLVQPVGSPLSLECTVEGTSNPNLYWYRQAAGRGLQLLFYSVGIGQISSEVPQNLSASRPQDRQFILSSKKLLLSDSGFYLCAGRMVQGLGTLNEQFFGPGTRLTVL.

The genes are TRBV18 and TRBJ2-5; possible D gene TRBD2, 6 bases. V was pared by 3 bases and J by 5 bases, with 10 bases between. Germline V CDR1 and CDR2: KGHSH, LQKENI. There are 13 residues in the CDR3. CDR3 sequence (DNA): TGTGCCAGCTCACCGACGGAGGGTGAGACCCAGTACTTC. Residues: CASSPTEGETQYF.

The table lists this clonotype with a few counts. The chain is built from TRBV7-2 and TRBJ2-2; 7 nucleotides match TRBD1. Trimming removed 10 bases from V and 2 bases from J; junction bases left unmatched: 7. Germline CDR1 and CDR2: SGHTA and FQGNSA. The CDR3 extends over 14 amino acids. In DNA form, the CDR3 reads TGTGCCATGATAGGGGGCATCAACACCGGGGAGCTGTTTTTT. Its translation: CAMIGGINTGELFF.

This clonotype occurred a few times. V usage is TRBV6-6 and J usage is TRBJ1-5, with a possible D match to TRBD1 (6 bases). CDR3 length equals 13 residues. The ends were cut back, 7 bases at V and 6 bases at J, with 13 bases in the middle. Germline CDR1 and CDR2: MNHNY and SVGAGI (reference sequence). The chain's CDR3 is CASKPGQAQPQHF. The CDR3 region has the DNA TGTGCCAGCAAACCGGGACAAGCTCAGCCCCAGCATTTT.

The chain uses TRBV7-9 and TRBJ1-5; the D is unclear. CDR1 and CDR2 (germline): SEHNR, FQNEAQ (reference sequence). The CDR3 has 12 residues. Trimming took off 8 bases at V and 6 bases at J, with 11 bases between the two ends. CDR3 in DNA: TGTGCCAGCTCAAAAGGTAGTCAGCCCCAGCATTTT. The encoded protein is CASSKGSQPQHF.

This clonotype came up a few times. This chain joins TRBV9 and TRBJ2-7; D possibly matches TRBD1 or TRBD2 (6 bases each). Germline V CDR1 and CDR2: SGDLS, YYNGEE. The CDR3 has 14 amino acids. The CDR3 is CASSLTPGEVIGPV. CDR3 nucleotide sequence: TGTGCCAGCAGCCTCACACCAGGGGAGGTAATAGGCCCCGTC.